One and the same sample provided the 32 T cell receptor beta chains below, sequenced in a study of OX40 agonist ivuxolimab in advanced cancers. Clones were sequenced by immunoSEQ multiplex PCR, and TCRdb holds only the in-frame ones, with some missing. Found here are under 75,000 clones, 65% to 85% of them singletons; the top ten hold about 1%. This material consisted of CD4+ or CD8+ T cells sorted from blood, taken in a trial of the OX40 agonist ivuxolimab. These receptors were collected from an adult with an advanced solid tumor such as melanoma, head and neck, liver or kidney cancer.

The chain recombines TRBV5-1 with TRBJ2-7, with 8 bases identical to TRBD1. V shed 3 bases, J shed 0 bases, and the junction held 2 bases outside the gene matches. The CDR3 consists of 14 residues. Per germline, CDR1 SGHRS and CDR2 YFSETQ. CDR3 DNA sequence: TGCGCCAGCAGCTGGGGACAGGACTCCTACGAGCAGTACTTC. This sequence encodes CASSWGQDSYEQYF. Using reference TRBV5-1 and TRBJ2-7 for the parts outside the CDR3, the full variable domain is KAGVTQTPRYLIKTRGQQVTLSCSPISGHRSVSWYQQTPGQGLQFLFEYFSETQRNKGNFPGRFSGRQFSNSRSEMNVSTLELGDSALYLCASSWGQDSYEQYFGPGTRLTVT.

This clone was seen only once. The J gene is TRBJ1-5, the V gene TRBV5-6, with D possibly TRBD1 on 6 matching bases. V gave up 4 bases and J gave up 2 bases, with 19 bases separating them. The CDR3 consists of 17 residues. Germline V gene lookup returns CDR1 SGHDT and CDR2 YYEEEE. As DNA, the CDR3 is TGTGCCAGCAGCCTTAGTTGGACAGCAAAGGGCAATCAGCCCCAGCATTTT. It codes for CASSLSWTAKGNQPQHF.

The chain carries TRBV18 and TRBJ2-4; tentatively, D is TRBD1 (5 bases). Germline V gene lookup returns CDR1 KGHSH and CDR2 LQKENI. This CDR3 comprises 13 residues. The V gene lost 1 base and the J gene lost 13 bases, with 14 bases spanning the gap. CDR3 coding DNA: TGTGCCAGCTCACCACGGGTGGACAACCTCCAGTACTTC. This codes for CASSPRVDNLQYF.

Written as DNA, the CDR3 is TGTGCCAGCAGGACGGCAGGGACCTATGGCTACACCTTC. Encoded protein: CASRTAGTYGYTF. V usage is TRBV6-1 and J usage is TRBJ1-2; TRBD1 is a possible D gene (5 bases). This CDR3 is 13 amino acids long. Germline CDR1 MNHNS, CDR2 SASEGT. V gave up 6 bases and J gave up 4 bases, with 12 bases separating them.

The chain is built from TRBV27 and TRBJ1-1; the D is unclear. V lost 8 bases, J lost 7 bases, and 17 bases lay in between. From germline, CDR1 is MNHEY and CDR2 SMNVEV (reference sequence). The CDR3 sequence is 13 residues long. Here the CDR3 DNA reads TGTGCCAGCGCCCGAAGACGTGGTGGTGAAGCTTTCTTT. Protein: CASARRRGGEAFF.

The V call is TRBV11-3, the J call TRBJ2-1; no definite D call. The CDR3 runs 14 residues. Trimming took off 1 base at V and 0 bases at J, with 4 bases between the two ends. Germline assignment: CDR1 SGHNT and CDR2 YENEEA. In DNA, the CDR3 is TGTGCCAGCAGCTTAGCCCGCTCCTACAATGAGCAGTTCTTC. The encoded protein is CASSLARSYNEQFF.

V is TRBV4-2 and J is TRBJ2-3; the match to TRBD1 covers 9 bases. Germline CDR1 LGHNA, CDR2 YNFKEQ. Losses at the gene ends were 1 base for V and 4 bases for J; bases not matched to a gene: 3. The length of the CDR3 is 15 residues. The chain's CDR3 is CASSQGGQGADTQYF. Written as DNA, the CDR3 is TGTGCCAGCAGCCAAGGGGGACAGGGAGCAGATACGCAGTATTTT.

The rearrangement joins TRBV10-2 to TRBJ2-7; 11 bases fit TRBD2. The CDR3 is made up of 15 amino acids. With 5 bases clipped from V and 6 bases from J, the junction kept 9 bases outside the gene matches. Germline V CDR1 and CDR2: WSHSY, SAAADI. CDR3 region: CASSLSGGDASEQYF. CDR3 in DNA: TGCGCCAGCAGTCTTAGCGGGGGGGATGCCTCCGAGCAGTACTTC.

V and J are TRBV6-5 and TRBJ1-2; D may be TRBD1 (6 bases). CDR3 length: 13 amino acids. Germline assignment: CDR1 MNHEY and CDR2 SVGAGI. The V gene lost 6 bases and the J gene lost 8 bases, with 16 bases spanning the gap. DNA of the CDR3: TGTGCCAGCAGCAAGGACAGCTCGAGAGGCTACACCTTC. This sequence encodes CASSKDSSRGYTF.

In this sample, this clone turned up a few times. This chain joins TRBV4-1 and TRBJ2-1, with D possibly called TRBD1 or TRBD2 (5 bases each). Trimming pared 2 bases from V and 11 bases from J, leaving 22 bases between. There are 16 residues in the CDR3. Germline assignment: CDR1 MGHRA and CDR2 YSYEKL. The CDR3 nucleotides read TGCGCCAGCAGCCAACCCCGGGCAAGTAGGGGACCTAAGCAGTTCTTC. Translation gives CASSQPRASRGPKQFF.

This clone occurred a few times. J is TRBJ1-5 and V is TRBV19, with 7 bases that match TRBD1. The trim removed 10 bases at V and 0 bases at J, leaving 12 bases unmatched. Germline CDR1 is LNHDA and CDR2 is SQIVND (reference sequence). The CDR3 length is 16 residues. CDR3 residues: CATHTTGLYSNQPQHF. The DNA of the CDR3 is TGTGCCACCCACACGACAGGGCTATATAGCAATCAGCCCCAGCATTTT. Combining the CDR3 with reference TRBV19 and TRBJ1-5 gives the whole variable domain DGGITQSPKYLFRKEGQNVTLSCEQNLNHDAMYWYRQDPGQGLRLIYYSQIVNDFQKGDIAEGYSVSREKKESFPLTVTSAQKNPTAFYLCATHTTGLYSNQPQHFGDGTRLSIL.

A note on this clone: The same CDR3 also results from other DNA sequences found in this sample. This chain links TRBV2 with TRBJ2-7, with D unclear. The V end was cut by 3 bases, the J end by 2 bases, with 5 bases between. There are 12 residues in the CDR3. Germline values: CDR1 SNHLY, CDR2 FYNNEI. The CDR3 DNA reads as TGTGCCAGCAGTGAGTCCGCCTACGAGCAGTACTTC. This gives the protein CASSESAYEQYF.

The chain recombines TRBV10-3 with TRBJ1-1; D is unclear. Per the germline V gene, CDR1 is ENHRY and CDR2 is SYGVKD. There are 13 residues in the CDR3. V was pared by 0 bases and J by 8 bases, with 10 bases between. CDR3 nucleotides: TGTGCCATCAGTGAGTCTGTTGGGCTCGAAGCTTTCTTT. Its translation: CAISESVGLEAFF.

The chain uses TRBV7-2 and TRBJ2-7; the match to TRBD1 covers 9 bases. Per germline, CDR1 SGHTA and CDR2 FQGNSA. CDR3 length: 15 residues. V lost 5 bases and J lost 5; bases outside the gene matches: 10. Here the CDR3 reads CASSREGTGINEQYF. CDR3 nucleotide sequence: TGTGCCAGCAGCAGAGAAGGGACAGGGATAAACGAGCAGTACTTC.

This clone counts as medium-sized. The chain recombines TRBV2 with TRBJ2-3, with a tentative D call TRBD2 (5 bases). CDR3 length: 15 amino acids. Trimming removed 4 bases at V and 1 base at J, with 12 bases between. Looked up from germline, CDR1 is SNHLY and CDR2 is FYNNEI. CDR3 bases: TGTGCCAGCAGTGTAGCGACGCTAGGCACAGATACGCAGTATTTT. Protein sequence: CASSVATLGTDTQYF.

This sequence joins TRBV7-8 and TRBJ1-2, with TRBD1 matching 9 bases. V was clipped by 5 bases and J by 8 bases; unmatched bases: 12. Germline assignment: CDR1 SGHVS and CDR2 FQNEAQ. The CDR3 totals 15 residues. The DNA for the CDR3 is TGTGCCAGCAGCGCTGCCGGGACAGGGAATCTGGGCTACACCTTC. It translates to CASSAAGTGNLGYTF.

This rearrangement joins TRBV11-2 to TRBJ1-1; maybe TRBD1 (5 bases). The germline V and J ends were trimmed by 1 base and 0 bases, with 6 bases remaining between them. Germline CDR1 SGHAT, CDR2 FQNNGV. The CDR3 contains 14 residues. The CDR3 reads CASSLGQMNTEAFF. CDR3 nucleotide sequence: TGTGCCAGCAGCTTAGGACAGATGAACACTGAAGCTTTCTTT.

The chain recombines TRBV5-1 with TRBJ1-4; D gene ambiguous. V lost 4 bases and J 4 bases, leaving 23 bases between the germline ends. Per germline, CDR1 SGHRS and CDR2 YFSETQ. The CDR3 runs 18 residues. In nucleotides, the CDR3 is TGCGCCAGCAGCGCAGACAACGACCCGTACCGATTTAATGAAAAACTGTTTTTT. Encoded protein: CASSADNDPYRFNEKLFF.

This clone was observed once. The J gene is TRBJ1-1, the V gene TRBV5-1, with D perhaps matching TRBD1 (6 bases). The CDR3 sequence is 14 residues long. The germline V and J ends were trimmed by 4 bases and 5 bases, with 15 bases remaining between them. The germline gives CDR1 SGHRS, CDR2 YFSETQ. The CDR3 here is CASSAPTGRTEAFF. The CDR3 DNA reads as TGCGCCAGCAGCGCACCCACAGGGAGAACTGAAGCTTTCTTT.

The gene calls are TRBV19 and TRBJ2-2; 7 bases align to TRBD2. With 4 bases clipped from V and 5 bases from J, the junction kept 4 bases outside the gene matches. The CDR3 has 14 amino acids. Per germline, CDR1 LNHDA and CDR2 SQIVND (reference sequence). The CDR3 loop reads CASSRTRTTGELFF. As DNA, the CDR3 is TGTGCCAGTAGTAGGACTAGGACTACCGGGGAGCTGTTTTTT. Together with reference TRBV19 and TRBJ2-2, the CDR3 gives the full variable domain: DGGITQSPKYLFRKEGQNVTLSCEQNLNHDAMYWYRQDPGQGLRLIYYSQIVNDFQKGDIAEGYSVSREKKESFPLTVTSAQKNPTAFYLCASSRTRTTGELFFGEGSRLTVL.

The chain couples TRBV5-5 to TRBJ2-1; 8 bases agree with TRBD2. The CDR3 length is 16 residues. J lost 3 bases, V lost 0 bases, and 5 bases had no gene match. CDR1 SGHKS and CDR2 YYEKEE come from the germline V gene (reference sequence). The CDR3 DNA is TGTGCCAGCAGCTTGGCACTAGCGGCCCGCTACAATGAGCAGTTCTTC. Translated, it gives CASSLALAARYNEQFF.

The chain carries TRBV5-1 and TRBJ2-2, with a tentative D call TRBD1 (6 bases). Per germline, CDR1 SGHRS and CDR2 YFSETQ. V was shortened by 3 bases and J by 5 bases, with 8 bases between the two germline ends. There are 13 residues in the CDR3. CDR3 in amino acids: CASSSGTTGELFF. In nucleotides, the CDR3 is TGCGCCAGCAGCTCAGGGACAACCGGGGAGCTGTTTTTT.

The chain recombines TRBV4-1 with TRBJ2-3; D perhaps matches TRBD2 (6 bases). The CDR3 is 15 amino acids. CDR1 is MGHRA and CDR2 is YSYEKL in the germline V gene. V was trimmed by 1 base and J by 0 bases, leaving 8 bases between them. The CDR3 reads CASSQVAASTDTQYF. The CDR3 DNA follows: TGCGCCAGCAGCCAAGTAGCGGCTAGCACAGATACGCAGTATTTT.

By sample share, this clone is medium-sized (0.01 to 0.1%). The J gene is TRBJ1-1, the V gene TRBV4-1, with D possibly being TRBD1 (6 bases). The V and J ends lost 4 bases and 2 bases respectively, with 11 bases between them. Germline CDR1 reads MGHRA; CDR2 reads YSYEKL. This CDR3 has 14 amino acids. Written as DNA, the CDR3 is TGCGCCAGCAGCCGGAACAGGGTTAACACTGAAGCTTTCTTT. Amino acids: CASSRNRVNTEAFF.

The V call is TRBV9, the J call TRBJ1-1; D remains ambiguous. Trimming pared 3 bases from V and 1 base from J, leaving 7 bases between. This CDR3 has 13 amino acids. The germline gives CDR1 SGDLS, CDR2 YYNGEE. The CDR3 DNA follows: TGTGCCAGCAGCGCCCGGCAGAACACTGAAGCTTTCTTT. This translates into CASSARQNTEAFF.

This chain links TRBV18 with TRBJ1-1; a possible D gene is TRBD1 (5 bases). The V end was cut by 0 bases, the J end by 4 bases, with 9 bases between. The CDR3 runs to 14 residues. The V gene's germline CDR1 is KGHSH and CDR2 LQKENI. The CDR3 sequence is CASSPPGVTTEAFF. CDR3 nucleotide sequence: TGTGCCAGCTCACCACCGGGGGTAACCACTGAAGCTTTCTTT.

The CDR3 nucleotides read TGTGCCAGCTCCCCAGGCCGGGGGAAAGGAACTAATGAAAAACTGTTTTTT. Translating gives CASSPGRGKGTNEKLFF. The chain employs TRBV18 and TRBJ1-4; a possible D gene is TRBD1 (5 bases). The CDR3 has 17 residues. From germline, CDR1 is KGHSH and CDR2 LQKENI. The V end lost 6 bases, the J end lost 1 base, and 18 bases lay between the germline ends.

There are a few counts of this clone. The chain combines TRBV2 with TRBJ2-1; D gene ambiguous. The CDR3 spans 11 residues. The V end lost 8 bases, the J end lost 4 bases, and 6 bases lay between the germline ends. Germline CDR1 SNHLY, CDR2 FYNNEI. The CDR3 spells CASQIYNEQFF. Written as DNA, the CDR3 is TGTGCCAGCCAAATATACAATGAGCAGTTCTTC.

This clone showed up just once. The sample holds other DNA sequences that translate to the same CDR3. The V call is TRBV7-2, the J call TRBJ1-2; D is unresolved. The CDR3 contains 12 residues. V was cut by 0 bases and J by 4 bases, with 3 bases left in between. Germline V gene sequence: CDR1 SGHTA, CDR2 FQGNSA. The CDR3 protein is CASSLASYGYTF. CDR3 DNA sequence: TGTGCCAGCAGCTTAGCCAGCTATGGCTACACCTTC.

This chain uses TRBV28 with TRBJ2-7, with D possibly being TRBD1 (5 bases). CDR1 is MDHEN and CDR2 is SYDVKM in the germline V gene. This CDR3 spans 16 amino acids. V was trimmed by 3 bases and J by 0 bases, leaving 15 bases between them. This chain's CDR3 is CASSFPSTVSSYEQYF. The CDR3 DNA reads TGTGCCAGCAGTTTCCCCTCGACAGTTAGCTCCTACGAGCAGTACTTC.

The J gene is TRBJ2-6, the V gene TRBV7-2; D not certain. From germline, CDR1 is SGHTA and CDR2 FQGNSA. Trimming stripped 5 bases from V and 14 bases from J, with 10 bases between. The CDR3 runs 11 residues. The DNA for the CDR3 is TGTGCCAGCAGCCCGGACCGGCTCCTGACTTTC. Translated: CASSPDRLLTF.

The chain uses TRBV7-2 and TRBJ2-1; D gene unclear. This CDR3 is built from 15 residues. V was pared by 1 base and J by 6 bases, with 13 bases between. The germline CDR1 and CDR2 sequences are SGHTA and FQGNSA. The CDR3 reads CASSLDPGRTNEQFF. The CDR3 nucleotides read TGTGCCAGCAGCTTAGACCCCGGACGGACCAATGAGCAGTTCTTC.